This section outlines one TCR delta chain sequence together with its context. Its target is unknown. Gamma-chain- and delta-chain-specific primers converted PBMC RNA into TCR cDNA. TCRdb re-analyzed the RT-PCR reads via CATT. The data contain around 1,000 delta-chain clones, approximately 31% of them singletons. This record comes from a study of delta chains in infants with herpesvirus infections. Findings and caveats of the study: Only the first time point after infection showed the public clonotype. Among Vdelta1 cells, the public clonotype apparently waned within approximately two months.

The CDR3 sequence is 23 residues long. The V end was cut by 0 bases, the J end by 0 bases, with 28 bases between. Germline lookup yields CDR1 NSMFDY and CDR2 ISSIKDK. This TCR derives from a human donor who was a Ugandan infant, either HIV-exposed or HIV-unexposed (not recorded which). V gene TRAV29/DV5 combines with J gene TRDJ3, with no clear D. The material was peripheral blood, obtained at time point 3 of longitudinal follow-up. CDR3 region: CAASAATPGWSTVGSWDTRQMFF. CDR3 nucleotide sequence: TGTGCAGCAAGCGCAGCCACACCGGGGTGGAGTACTGTGGGCTCCTGGGACACCCGACAGATGTTTTTC.